The 10 T cell receptor beta chains below were found in one sample sequenced in a study of PD-1 blockade in classical Hodgkin lymphoma. The time point is: newly diagnosed, previously untreated cHL patient sample. Clones were read by immunoSEQ multiplex PCR, and TCRdb kept only the in-frame ones, dropping some. The sample consists of around 17,000 clones, approximately 84% of them appearing once. Sequencing used peripheral blood mononuclear cells (PBMCs). These receptors were collected from a human donor with classical Hodgkin lymphoma.

V is TRBV5-1 and J is TRBJ2-7, with D uncertain. V lost 0 bases and J 1 base, leaving 8 bases between the germline ends. Germline CDR1 reads SGHRS; CDR2 reads YFSETQ. CDR3 length: 14 amino acids. The CDR3 here is CASSLGLGSYEQYF. In DNA, the CDR3 is TGCGCCAGCAGCTTGGGTCTGGGTTCCTACGAGCAGTACTTC.

The chain couples TRBV6-5 to TRBJ2-1; D tentatively fits TRBD1 or TRBD2 (6 bases each). CDR1 and CDR2 from the germline V gene are MNHEY and SVGAGI. V was pared by 0 bases and J by 8 bases, with 14 bases between. The CDR3 spans 15 residues. The CDR3 DNA is TGTGCCAGCAGTTACTCGAGTCCGGGGGCGGATGAGCAGTTCTTC. Translating it yields CASSYSSPGADEQFF.

This clone showed up just once. The chain is built from TRBV6-5 and TRBJ1-2; 7 positions agree with TRBD1. Trimming at V came to 5 bases and at J to 4 bases, leaving 4 bases not matched to a gene. Germline V gene lookup returns CDR1 MNHEY and CDR2 SVGAGI. The CDR3 length is 13 residues. The CDR3 DNA reads as TGTGCCAGCAGTGGCTCAGGGGGCTATGGCTACACCTTC. Translation: CASSGSGGYGYTF.

This rearrangement joins TRBV4-2 to TRBJ1-1, with 12 bases that match TRBD1. The CDR3 totals 16 residues. CDR1 is LGHNA, CDR2 YNFKEQ, per germline. The trim removed 2 bases at V and 5 bases at J, leaving 6 bases unmatched. This CDR3 reads CASSQTGTGGWTEAFF. CDR3 DNA: TGTGCCAGCAGCCAAACCGGGACAGGGGGCTGGACTGAAGCTTTCTTT.

The rearrangement links TRBV7-6 to TRBJ2-6; the D is unclear. Germline CDR1 reads SGHVS; CDR2 reads FNYEAQ. With 5 bases removed from V and 0 bases from J, the gap between germline ends came to 11 bases. The CDR3 runs 16 residues. The CDR3 DNA reads as TGTGCCAGCAGCATTGTCCCGGGCTCTGGGGCCAACGTCCTGACTTTC. This gives the protein CASSIVPGSGANVLTF.

The rearrangement uses TRBV18 and TRBJ2-7; D is undetermined. This CDR3 is built from 12 residues. V shed 3 bases and J shed 0 bases, with 3 bases lying between them. The germline gives CDR1 KGHSH, CDR2 LQKENI. The CDR3 protein is CASSPSSYEQYF. The CDR3 DNA follows: TGTGCCAGCTCACCGAGCTCCTACGAGCAGTACTTC.

The chain employs TRBV29-1 and TRBJ2-1; TRBD2 aligns across 8 bases. V shed 7 bases, J shed 6 bases, and the junction held 11 bases outside the gene matches. CDR1 is SQVTM and CDR2 is ANQGSEA in the germline V gene. The CDR3 extends over 14 amino acids. The CDR3 DNA reads as TGCAGCGGGACCGGGACTAGTGGGTTCAATGAGCAGTTCTTC. Translated, it gives CSGTGTSGFNEQFF.

Comment on this clone: Germline is not matched at one junction end, which may reflect a read error. The chain employs TRBV7-7 and TRBJ2-7; 9 nucleotides match TRBD2. The CDR3 extends over 13 amino acids. Germline V CDR1 and CDR2: SSHAT, FNYEAQ (reference sequence). Written as DNA, the CDR3 is TGTGCTAGCAGCTCTAGCGGGGAGTCGGGGCAGTACTTC. Translation gives CASSSSGESGQYF.

The chain employs TRBV6-6 and TRBJ1-3; no clear D. The CDR3 loop spans 15 amino acids. The ends were cut back, 0 bases at V and 4 bases at J, with 10 bases in the middle. Germline CDR1 and CDR2: MNHNY and SVGAGI (reference sequence). The CDR3, as DNA: TGTGCCAGCAGTTACTCAGGGTCTCCCGGAAACACCATATATTTT. This encodes CASSYSGSPGNTIYF.

The chain carries TRBV28 and TRBJ2-3; the D gene is possibly TRBD1 (6 bases). Germline V gives CDR1 MDHEN, CDR2 SYDVKM. V shed 5 bases and J shed 4 bases, with 19 bases lying between them. The CDR3 length is 16 residues. In DNA, the CDR3 is TGTGCCAGCAGTCCCGTAGGACAGCTCGTCGCAGATACGCAGTATTTT. Its protein product is CASSPVGQLVADTQYF.